Listed below are T cell receptor beta chains from one sample, sequenced in a study of blood T cell repertoires in COVID-19. Method: immunoSEQ multiplex PCR; TCRdb's copy keeps in-frame clones and lacks some. The sample carries around 99,000 clones, around 90% recorded once. The material sequenced was peripheral blood. Receptor source: a man between 40 and 49 years old with active or convalescent COVID-19. Each CDR3 is given with its conserved first and last residue. A D gene is named only where the DNA matches it firmly. The size of a clone is reported for some rows only, either as once, few or many, or as a class for expanded clones.

D	J	V	size	DNA	CDR3
TRBD1	TRBJ2-7	TRBV7-7	NA	TGTGCTAGCAGCTTAGGACAGGGAAGCCACGAGCAGTACTTC	CASSLGQGSHEQYF
NA	TRBJ2-7	TRBV5-4	NA	TGTGCCAGCAGCTTAGACAGGAGCTACGAGCAGTACTTC	CASSLDRSYEQYF
TRBD1	TRBJ1-5	TRBV7-9	NA	TGTGCCAGCAGCTTAACGACAGGGGATTTGTATAGCAATCAGCCCCAGCATTTT	CASSLTTGDLYSNQPQHF
NA	TRBJ1-1	TRBV19	NA	TGTGCCAGTAATCCCTCGGGACTGCACACTGAAGCTTTCTTT	CASNPSGLHTEAFF
NA	TRBJ1-5	TRBV21-1	NA	TGTGCCAGCAGCAAAAACGGGAGAGTCAATCAGCCCCAGCATTTT	CASSKNGRVNQPQHF
TRBD2	TRBJ2-2	TRBV18	NA	TGTGCCAGCTCACGGACTAGCGGGAGGCTTCACACCGGGGAGCTGTTTTTT	CASSRTSGRLHTGELFF
NA	TRBJ1-6	TRBV11-2	few	TGTGCCAGCAGCCAGGGGCAGGGCTTCAAATCGGGTTCACCCCTCCACTTT	CASSQGQGFKSGSPLHF
NA	TRBJ1-5	TRBV27	NA	TGTGCCAGCAGTTTCGGGGGAGATCAGCCCCAGCATTTT	CASSFGGDQPQHF
NA	TRBJ2-2	TRBV9	NA	TGTGCCAGCAGCCGCGGGATCGGGGAGCTGTTTTTT	CASSRGIGELFF
TRBD1	TRBJ1-4	TRBV19	NA	TGTGCCAGTAGTACAGGGACAGGGCCTAATGAAAAACTGTTTTTT	CASSTGTGPNEKLFF
NA	TRBJ1-2	TRBV12-3/TRBV12-4	NA	TGTGCCACCATAAGACGGGTTCGGGGCTACACCTTC	CATIRRVRGYTF
TRBD2	TRBJ2-5	TRBV7-9	NA	TGTGCCAGCAGCTTAGGTCTAGCGGAAGAGACCCAGTACTTC	CASSLGLAEETQYF
NA	TRBJ2-7	TRBV7-3	NA	TGTGCCAGCAGCTTAGACCGGGTTACCTCCTACGAGCAGTACTTC	CASSLDRVTSYEQYF
TRBD1	TRBJ1-1	TRBV5-4	NA	TGTGCCAGCAGTTGGACAGGAGCTGAAGCTTTCTTT	CASSWTGAEAFF
TRBD2	TRBJ2-2	TRBV9	NA	TGTGCCAGCAGCGTAGATGGTAGCGGGTTAACCGGGGAGCTGTTTTTT	CASSVDGSGLTGELFF
NA	TRBJ1-4	TRBV5-6	NA	TGTGCCAGCAGCTTGGTAGGGGGAGAGGAAAAACTGTTTTTT	CASSLVGGEEKLFF
NA	TRBJ1-2	TRBV7-9	NA	TGTGCCAGCAGCTCCCTGGGAGGGGAGGCCTATGGCTACACCTTC	CASSSLGGEAYGYTF
TRBD1	TRBJ2-5	TRBV24-1	NA	TGTGCCACCAGTGACCATGGGACAGGGGTAGAGACCCAGTACTTC	CATSDHGTGVETQYF
TRBD2	TRBJ2-2	TRBV9	NA	TGTGCCAGCAGCCCAGAGTTACTAGCGGAATACACCGGGGAGCTGTTTTTT	CASSPELLAEYTGELFF
TRBD1	TRBJ2-5	TRBV18	once	TGTGCCAGCTCACCGGGACAGGGAGGTCGAGAGACCCAGTACTTC	CASSPGQGGRETQYF
TRBD1	TRBJ1-1	TRBV19	NA	TGTGCCAGTACCTACCTTAATACAGGGGGCAGCGAAGCTTTCTTT	CASTYLNTGGSEAFF
NA	TRBJ1-2	TRBV5-4	NA	TGTGCCAGCAGCTTGGCAGGGCAAGCTAACTATGGCTACACCTTC	CASSLAGQANYGYTF
NA	TRBJ1-1	TRBV6-5	NA	TGTGCCAGCAGTCCGGGGAACACTGAAGCTTTCTTT	CASSPGNTEAFF
NA	TRBJ2-5	TRBV7-2	NA	TGTGCCAGCAGCCGGGGACAAATGGAGACCCAGTACTTC	CASSRGQMETQYF
TRBD1	TRBJ2-5	TRBV10-1	NA	TGCGCCAGCAGTCTGGGTTTGAGGGGGCAGGGGACCCAGTACTTC	CASSLGLRGQGTQYF
TRBD2	TRBJ2-1	TRBV27	NA	TGTGCCAGCAGTCAAGGGACTACCTTCCTCTACAATGAGCAGTTCTTC	CASSQGTTFLYNEQFF
NA	TRBJ1-4	TRBV19	NA	TGTGCCAGTACGGGGAGGAGCGTCGGGGAAAAACTGTTTTTT	CASTGRSVGEKLFF
TRBD1	TRBJ1-1	TRBV5-6	NA	TGTGCCAGCAGGCCGGGACAGGGGGCAATAAGGAACACTGAAGCTTTCTTT	CASRPGQGAIRNTEAFF
NA	TRBJ2-3	TRBV29-1	NA	TGCAGCGTTGCCCCCGGAGGCAGTAGCACAGATACGCAGTATTTT	CSVAPGGSSTDTQYF
TRBD1	TRBJ1-3	TRBV6-1	NA	TGTGCCAGCAGTGAAGCGACCTACGGACAGGGCGGAAACACCATATATTTT	CASSEATYGQGGNTIYF
TRBD1	TRBJ1-1	TRBV24-1	NA	TGTGCCACCAGTGAGTCTACAGGGGCAGGTTTGGCTTTCTTT	CATSESTGAGLAFF
NA	TRBJ2-7	TRBV28	few	TGTGCCAGCAGTTTCCGGGTTAGCCCCTACGAGCAGTACTTC	CASSFRVSPYEQYF
TRBD1	TRBJ1-5	TRBV19	NA	TGTGCCAGTAGTCCTAAGGACAGGGTTAGCAATCAGCCCCAGCATTTT	CASSPKDRVSNQPQHF
NA	TRBJ1-4	TRBV7-9	NA	TGTGCCAGCTCGTCACAGGGTTCTAATGAAAAACTGTTTTTT	CASSSQGSNEKLFF
NA	TRBJ1-4	TRBV5-1	NA	TGCGCCAGCAGCTTGAGCCCCGCGGGGGGTGAAAAACTGTTTTTT	CASSLSPAGGEKLFF
NA	TRBJ1-1	TRBV28	NA	TGTGCCAGCAGGGAACTGGGGGGGGTTGGGGCTGAAGCTTTCTTT	CASRELGGVGAEAFF
NA	TRBJ1-2	TRBV27	NA	TGTGCCAGCCGACTCCTAGGGGGGGAAGAAGGCTACACCTTC	CASRLLGGEEGYTF
NA	TRBJ1-6	TRBV27	NA	TGTGCCAGCAGTCGTTGGACAATGATGGATTCACCCCTCCACTTT	CASSRWTMMDSPLHF
TRBD2	TRBJ2-5	TRBV18	NA	TGTGCCAGCTCACCAGGACTAGCGGGTCCGGAGACCCAGTACTTC	CASSPGLAGPETQYF
NA	TRBJ2-1	TRBV12-3/TRBV12-4	NA	TGTGCCAGCAGTTTCAGGAATGAGCAGTTCTTC	CASSFRNEQFF
TRBD2	TRBJ2-3	TRBV28	once	TGTGCCAGCAGATCCGGGACTAGCGGGAGCTTCGGGACAGATACGCAGTATTTT	CASRSGTSGSFGTDTQYF
NA	TRBJ2-3	TRBV15	NA	TGTGCCACCAGCAGAGATCCTAACACAGATACGCAGTATTTT	CATSRDPNTDTQYF
TRBD2	TRBJ2-1	TRBV19	NA	TGTGCCAGTAGCAGTACTCTAGCGGGAGGGCCAGTATTAAATGAGCAGTTCTTC	CASSSTLAGGPVLNEQFF
TRBD2	TRBJ2-3	TRBV7-2	NA	TGTGCCAGCAGCTCCACCGGACTAGCCGGTACGCAGTATTTT	CASSSTGLAGTQYF
NA	TRBJ2-5	TRBV7-2	NA	TGTGCCAGCAGCCCCAGACTAGGCCAAGAGACCCAGTACTTC	CASSPRLGQETQYF
TRBD1	TRBJ1-1	TRBV28	NA	TGTGCCAGCAGGTCAGGGGGGAGGAACACTGAAGCTTTCTTT	CASRSGGRNTEAFF
NA	TRBJ2-5	TRBV6-5	NA	TGTGCCAGCATTAGGGACTCTGAGGCCCAGTACTTC	CASIRDSEAQYF
NA	TRBJ2-1	TRBV4-3	NA	TGCGCCAGCAGCCAAGATCACGGTGATCCCCTCGACAATGAGCAGTTCTTC	CASSQDHGDPLDNEQFF
NA	TRBJ1-2	TRBV18	few	TGTGCCAGCTCACCATCCAGCCTACTACAGGTGAAGAACTATGGCTACACCTTC	CASSPSSLLQVKNYGYTF
NA	TRBJ1-5	TRBV19	NA	TGTGCCAGTAGTATAGATCTGGCACCTTATAGCAATCAGCCCCAGCATTTT	CASSIDLAPYSNQPQHF
NA	TRBJ2-5	TRBV19	NA	TGTGCCAGTAGTATGACAGGCCAAGAGACCCAGTACTTC	CASSMTGQETQYF
TRBD1	TRBJ2-7	TRBV14	NA	TGTGCCAGCAGCCAATTATTGGCAGGGGGCAACGAGCAGTACTTC	CASSQLLAGGNEQYF
TRBD2	TRBJ2-7	TRBV9	NA	TGTGCCAGCAGCACGGGAGCGGGAGGCCATTACGAGCAGTACTTC	CASSTGAGGHYEQYF
NA	TRBJ2-7	TRBV28	NA	TGTGCCAGCTCTAGCGCATCCTACGAGCAGTACTTC	CASSSASYEQYF
TRBD2	TRBJ2-1	TRBV4-2	NA	TGTGCCAGCAGCCCGAGCGGGACTAGCGGATACAATGAGCAGTTCTTC	CASSPSGTSGYNEQFF
NA	TRBJ1-1	TRBV7-9	NA	TGTGCCAGCAGCTTAGCGTTACGGACAGTTGACACTGAAGCTTTCTTT	CASSLALRTVDTEAFF